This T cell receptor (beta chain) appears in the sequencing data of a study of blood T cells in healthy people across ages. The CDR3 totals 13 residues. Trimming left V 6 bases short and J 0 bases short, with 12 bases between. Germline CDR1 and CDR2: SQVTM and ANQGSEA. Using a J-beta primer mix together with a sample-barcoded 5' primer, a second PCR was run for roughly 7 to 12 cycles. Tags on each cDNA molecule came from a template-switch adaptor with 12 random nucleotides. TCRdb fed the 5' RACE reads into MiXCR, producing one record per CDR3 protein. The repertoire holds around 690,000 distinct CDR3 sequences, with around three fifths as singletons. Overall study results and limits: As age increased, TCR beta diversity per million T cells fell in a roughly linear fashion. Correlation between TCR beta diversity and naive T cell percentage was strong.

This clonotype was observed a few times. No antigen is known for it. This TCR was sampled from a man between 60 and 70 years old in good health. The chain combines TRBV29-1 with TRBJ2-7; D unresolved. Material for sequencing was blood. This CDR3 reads CSVLDGNSYEQYF. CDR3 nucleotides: TGCAGCGTACTCGACGGAAACTCCTACGAGCAGTACTTC.